This TCR beta chain originates from a study of T-cell reconstitution after alpha-beta-depleted transplantation in children. This clonotype was found many times. What it recognizes is unknown. Preparation of the TCRbeta library involved a method that used unique molecular identifiers. TCRdb ran MiXCR on the PCR reads and lists one entry per CDR3 protein. This sample has almost 500,000 distinct CDR3 sequences; roughly 10% occur once, and the top ten carry 2% to 2.5%. Study-level findings and limits: Some patients' high day-60 TCRbeta diversity was attributed to recipient cells surviving conditioning. Newly produced T cells mostly accounted for T-cell counts and diversity one year post-transplant. Expanded graft clones, several hundred of them, were reportedly the source of alpha-beta T cells about two months after transplant.

This CDR3 is built from 16 residues. V gave up 5 bases and J gave up 3 bases; unmatched junction bases: 12. Germline V lookup: CDR1 LGHNA, CDR2 YSLEER. The J gene is TRBJ1-1, the V gene TRBV4-3; 7 bases align to TRBD1. Sequences were derived from PBMCs, sampled before TCRalphabeta/CD19-depleted stem cell transplant. The sequence derives from a child under 10 years old with inherited bone marrow failure, due to receive a stem cell transplant. The CDR3 nucleotides are TGCGCCAGCAGCGATGAGGGGGCAGAGGAGGACACTGAAGCTTTCTTT. Translation: CASSDEGAEEDTEAFF.